These T cell receptor beta chains were read from a single sample in a study of blood T cell repertoires in COVID-19. TCRdb's table, derived via immunoSEQ multiplex PCR, lists solely in-frame clones and lacks some. The sample carries 150,000 or so clones, more than 75% recorded once. Sequencing used peripheral blood. Receptors were obtained from a man at least 80 years old with acute or convalescent COVID-19. CDR3s include the opening cysteine and the closing phenylalanine or tryptophan. The order of the fields is V gene, J gene, D gene, clone size, CDR3 protein, CDR3 DNA. A D gene is named only where the DNA matches it firmly. Size is stated for part of the rows, as once, few or many counts, or as a class when the clone is expanded.

V: TRBV20-1; J: TRBJ2-1; D: TRBD2; size: NA; CDR3: CSASAVLAGSYNEQFF; DNA: TGCAGTGCTAGTGCGGTCCTAGCGGGATCCTACAATGAGCAGTTCTTC
V: TRBV4-2; J: TRBJ2-5; D: TRBD2; size: NA; CDR3: CASSQREGTTGTQYF; DNA: TGTGCCAGCAGCCAGCGGGAGGGCACAACGGGGACCCAGTACTTC
V: TRBV6-5; J: TRBJ1-2; D: NA; size: NA; CDR3: CASRYRGANYGYTF; DNA: TGTGCCAGCAGGTATCGGGGAGCTAACTATGGCTACACCTTC
V: TRBV28; J: TRBJ1-2; D: TRBD1; size: NA; CDR3: CASSWGQSNYGYTF; DNA: TGTGCCAGCAGTTGGGGACAGTCTAACTATGGCTACACCTTC
V: TRBV29-1; J: TRBJ1-2; D: TRBD1; size: NA; CDR3: CSITGVGGYTF; DNA: TGCAGCATAACAGGGGTGGGTGGCTACACCTTC
V: TRBV20-1; J: TRBJ2-7; D: TRBD2; size: NA; CDR3: CSASLADAYEQYF; DNA: TGCAGTGCTAGTCTAGCGGACGCCTACGAGCAGTACTTC
V: TRBV6-6; J: TRBJ1-5; D: NA; size: NA; CDR3: CASTLYGQPQHF; DNA: TGTGCCAGCACTCTATACGGTCAGCCCCAGCATTTT
V: TRBV10-2; J: TRBJ1-5; D: NA; size: NA; CDR3: CASSENYSNQPQHF; DNA: TGCGCCAGCAGCGAGAATTATAGCAATCAGCCCCAGCATTTT
V: TRBV19; J: TRBJ1-1; D: NA; size: once; CDR3: CASSDRNTEAFF; DNA: TGTGCCAGTTCTGACAGGAACACTGAAGCTTTCTTT
V: TRBV4-1; J: TRBJ2-5; D: TRBD1; size: NA; CDR3: CASSQEGTGTLETQYF; DNA: TGCGCCAGCAGCCAAGAAGGGACAGGGACTCTGGAGACCCAGTACTTC
V: TRBV2; J: TRBJ1-5; D: TRBD1; size: NA; CDR3: CASGAAGGSGSNQPQHF; DNA: TGTGCCAGCGGCGCGGCAGGGGGTTCGGGGAGCAATCAGCCCCAGCATTTT
V: TRBV5-1; J: TRBJ1-1; D: TRBD1; size: NA; CDR3: CASSRQGPGTEAFF; DNA: TGCGCCAGCAGCCGACAGGGCCCCGGGACTGAAGCTTTCTTT
V: TRBV3-1/TRBV3-2; J: TRBJ1-6; D: NA; size: NA; CDR3: CASSQESSYNSPLHF; DNA: TGTGCCAGCAGCCAAGAGAGCTCCTATAATTCACCCCTCCACTTT
V: TRBV19; J: TRBJ2-7; D: TRBD2; size: NA; CDR3: CASSISGTTPSYEQYF; DNA: TGTGCCAGTAGTATAAGCGGGACTACCCCGTCCTACGAGCAGTACTTC
V: TRBV11-2; J: TRBJ1-3; D: NA; size: NA; CDR3: CASSSRFTSGNTIYF; DNA: TGTGCCAGCAGCTCGCGATTTACGTCCGGAAACACCATATATTTT
V: TRBV6-5; J: TRBJ2-1; D: NA; size: NA; CDR3: CASMGQGSYNEQFF; DNA: TGTGCCAGCATGGGTCAGGGCTCCTACAATGAGCAGTTCTTC
V: TRBV19; J: TRBJ1-4; D: NA; size: NA; CDR3: CASQNTPVKNEKLFF; DNA: TGTGCCAGCCAAAACACCCCAGTGAAAAATGAAAAACTGTTTTTT
V: TRBV5-1; J: TRBJ1-1; D: NA; size: NA; CDR3: CASSLDREEAFF; DNA: TGCGCCAGCAGCTTGGACAGGGAGGAAGCTTTCTTT
V: TRBV10-1; J: TRBJ2-5; D: NA; size: NA; CDR3: CASSAGETQYF; DNA: TGCGCCAGCAGTGCGGGGGAGACCCAGTACTTC
V: TRBV21-1; J: TRBJ2-4; D: NA; size: once; CDR3: CASRTGTF; DNA: TGTGCCAGCAGGACAGGGACCTTC
V: TRBV5-1; J: TRBJ1-2; D: NA; size: once; CDR3: CASREQADYGYTF; DNA: TGCGCCAGCAGGGAACAGGCCGACTATGGCTACACCTTC
V: TRBV19; J: TRBJ1-2; D: TRBD1; size: NA; CDR3: CASSMTGGYYGYTF; DNA: TGTGCCAGTAGCATGACAGGGGGCTACTATGGCTACACCTTC
V: TRBV19; J: TRBJ2-7; D: NA; size: NA; CDR3: CASSILDRTYEQYF; DNA: TGTGCCAGTAGTATTTTGGACAGAACCTACGAGCAGTACTTC
V: TRBV7-2; J: TRBJ2-1; D: NA; size: NA; CDR3: CASSSGGATKLEQFF; DNA: TGTGCCAGCAGCTCAGGCGGGGCAACTAAGCTAGAGCAGTTCTTC
V: TRBV9; J: TRBJ2-5; D: TRBD1; size: once; CDR3: CASSNPGTGEETQYF; DNA: TGTGCCAGCAGCAATCCCGGGACAGGGGAAGAGACCCAGTACTTC
V: TRBV19; J: TRBJ2-7; D: TRBD2; size: few; CDR3: CASSIGLAASYEQYF; DNA: TGTGCCAGTAGTATCGGACTAGCGGCCTCCTACGAGCAGTACTTC
V: TRBV30; J: TRBJ1-1; D: NA; size: NA; CDR3: CAWSVRASGNTEAFF; DNA: TGTGCCTGGAGTGTACGCGCTTCAGGGAACACTGAAGCTTTCTTT
V: TRBV15; J: TRBJ2-3; D: TRBD2; size: NA; CDR3: CATGVESGRVSDTQYF; DNA: TGTGCCACCGGTGTCGAGAGCGGGAGAGTCTCAGATACGCAGTATTTT
V: TRBV19; J: TRBJ1-1; D: NA; size: NA; CDR3: CASSFREGGTEAFF; DNA: TGTGCCAGTAGTTTCCGAGAGGGGGGGACTGAAGCTTTCTTT
V: TRBV5-1; J: TRBJ1-2; D: NA; size: NA; CDR3: CASSFRGGEDGYTF; DNA: TGCGCCAGCAGCTTCCGGGGGGGAGAGGATGGCTACACCTTC
V: TRBV2; J: TRBJ1-1; D: NA; size: NA; CDR3: CASVVGDTNTEAFF; DNA: TGTGCCAGCGTAGTAGGGGACACCAACACTGAAGCTTTCTTT
V: TRBV2; J: TRBJ1-6; D: TRBD1; size: NA; CDR3: CASRGTGRVSPLHF; DNA: TGTGCCAGCCGGGGGACAGGACGAGTTTCACCCCTCCACTTT
V: TRBV19; J: TRBJ1-6; D: NA; size: NA; CDR3: CASTERGGARSPLHF; DNA: TGTGCCAGTACCGAGAGGGGGGGCGCTCGGTCACCCCTCCACTTT
V: TRBV11-2; J: TRBJ1-6; D: NA; size: NA; CDR3: CASSPGRVSPLHF; DNA: TGTGCCAGCAGCCCCGGGAGGGTTTCACCCCTCCACTTT
V: TRBV19; J: TRBJ2-1; D: TRBD2; size: once; CDR3: CASSIGLAGLLPYNEQFF; DNA: TGTGCCAGTAGTATCGGACTAGCGGGGTTACTTCCCTACAATGAGCAGTTCTTC
V: TRBV4-2; J: TRBJ2-7; D: NA; size: NA; CDR3: CASSQAGLSAYEQYF; DNA: TGTGCCAGCAGCCAAGCCGGGTTAAGCGCCTACGAGCAGTACTTC